One sample yielded the 22 T cell receptor beta chains listed below, sequenced in a study of blood T cell repertoires in COVID-19. Clones were sequenced by immunoSEQ multiplex PCR, and TCRdb holds only the in-frame ones, with some missing. This sample carries about 110,000 clones, more than 70% of them seen once, and the ten largest clones take 4.3%. Sequencing was carried out using peripheral blood. Every receptor here comes from a man in his 70s with acute or convalescent COVID-19.

The chain has TRBV5-4 and TRBJ1-2; D not certain. Trimming left V 1 base short and J 7 bases short, with 8 bases between. The CDR3 has 12 amino acids. CDR1 SGHNT and CDR2 YYREEE come from the germline V gene (reference sequence). The CDR3 here is CASSLSEGGYTF. CDR3 DNA: TGTGCCAGCAGCTTGTCAGAGGGTGGCTACACCTTC.

The chain links TRBV19 to TRBJ2-4; TRBD1 aligns across 8 bases. The trim removed 4 bases at V and 7 bases at J, leaving 3 bases unmatched. CDR1 is LNHDA, CDR2 SQIVND, per germline (reference sequence). The CDR3 totals 13 residues. The CDR3 region has the DNA TGTGCCAGTAGTAGCAACAGGGGGAACATTCAGTACTTC. This translates into CASSSNRGNIQYF.

The chain has TRBV20-1 and TRBJ2-1; 7 bases align to TRBD2. Germline trimming cut 3 bases from V and 5 bases from J; bases unmatched to any gene: 10. Germline V gives CDR1 DFQATT, CDR2 SNEGSKA (reference sequence). The CDR3 is 15 residues long. For the CDR3, the DNA is TGCAGTGCTAGTGCGACTTTTCGGGGGGACAATGAGCAGTTCTTC. Amino acid sequence: CSASATFRGDNEQFF.

The V and J genes are TRBV7-6 and TRBJ1-3, with 7 bases aligning to TRBD1. The J segment lost 0 bases and the V segment lost 6 bases, leaving 5 bases of the junction unmatched. Germline CDR1 is SGHVS and CDR2 is FNYEAQ. The length of the CDR3 is 15 residues. The CDR3 here is CASSIGQVSGNTIYF. The CDR3 coding sequence is TGTGCCAGCAGTATAGGACAGGTCTCTGGAAACACCATATATTTT.

This clone was picked up a small number of times. The chain joins TRBV5-4 to TRBJ1-2; TRBD1 aligns across 12 bases. The germline CDR1 and CDR2 sequences are SGHNT and YYREEE (reference sequence). CDR3 length: 17 amino acids. V shed 4 bases, J shed 2 bases, and the junction held 9 bases outside the gene matches. For the CDR3, the DNA is TGTGCCAGCAGCCCGGGGACAGGGGGCATAAAGAACTATGGCTACACCTTC. Protein sequence: CASSPGTGGIKNYGYTF.

This chain joins TRBV14 and TRBJ1-2, with 7 bases aligning to TRBD1. Germline CDR1 reads SGHDN; CDR2 reads FVKESK. With 0 bases clipped from V and 6 bases from J, the junction kept 4 bases outside the gene matches. There are 14 residues in the CDR3. CDR3 amino acids: CASSQDTGVHGYTF. The CDR3 coding sequence is TGTGCCAGCAGCCAAGACACAGGGGTCCATGGCTACACCTTC.

The chain is built from TRBV19 and TRBJ2-1; D perhaps matches TRBD1 (6 bases). In germline, CDR1 is LNHDA, CDR2 SQIVND (reference sequence). Trimming left V 6 bases short and J 2 bases short, with 11 bases between. The CDR3 spans 14 residues. This CDR3 reads CASRRQETYNEQFF. CDR3 coding DNA: TGTGCCAGTAGGAGACAGGAGACCTACAATGAGCAGTTCTTC.

This chain uses TRBV6-6 with TRBJ2-1; the match to TRBD1 covers 10 bases. J was trimmed by 9 bases and V by 6 bases; bases with no gene match: 14. The length of the CDR3 is 16 residues. Germline lookup yields CDR1 MNHNY and CDR2 SVGAGI (reference sequence). The CDR3 spells CASRPEGQGIAGEQFF. The DNA for the CDR3 is TGTGCCAGCAGGCCAGAGGGACAGGGGATTGCCGGTGAGCAGTTCTTC.

The rearrangement links TRBV12-5 to TRBJ2-6; the match to TRBD2 covers 7 bases. The CDR3 extends over 19 amino acids. Germline trimming cut 1 base from V and 3 bases from J; bases unmatched to any gene: 12. In germline, CDR1 is LGHNT, CDR2 FRNRAP. The CDR3 DNA is TGTGCTAGTGGTTTGGACGGCGGGACGGGGGGTCTTGGGGCCAACGTCCTGACTTTC. Translating gives CASGLDGGTGGLGANVLTF. Complete variable domain (other parts from reference TRBV12-5 and TRBJ2-6): DARVTQTPRHKVTEMGQEVTMRCQPILGHNTVFWYRQTMMQGLELLAYFRNRAPLDDSGMPKDRFSAEMPDATLATLKIQPSEPRDSAVYFCASGLDGGTGGLGANVLTFGAGSRLTVL.

V usage is TRBV18 and J usage is TRBJ1-1, with a tentative D call TRBD1 (6 bases). The CDR3 has 13 amino acids. CDR1 is KGHSH and CDR2 is LQKENI in the germline V gene. V lost 0 bases to trimming and J lost 8 bases, with 10 bases between them. In DNA form, the CDR3 reads TGTGCCAGCTCACCACCGGCAGGGGTAGAAGCTTTCTTT. Protein: CASSPPAGVEAFF.

This chain uses TRBV5-5 with TRBJ1-1, with 9 positions matching TRBD1. V shed 3 bases and J 2 bases; nucleotides not matched to a gene: 2. Per the germline V gene, CDR1 is SGHKS and CDR2 is YYEKEE (reference sequence). This CDR3 spans 14 amino acids. The CDR3 coding sequence is TGTGCCAGCAGCTGGGGACAGGGCAACACTGAAGCTTTCTTT. Amino acids: CASSWGQGNTEAFF.

In this sample, this clone turned up once. The chain carries TRBV19 and TRBJ2-2; 7 bases are shared with TRBD1. The ends lost 3 bases at V and 5 bases at J; junction bases unmatched: 12. Germline V gene data show CDR1 as LNHDA and CDR2 as SQIVND (reference sequence). CDR3 length: 17 amino acids. The CDR3 nucleotides read TGTGCCAGTAGTATCCTTTCGACAGGGCGGAGAACCGGGGAGCTGTTTTTT. Its translation: CASSILSTGRRTGELFF.

The gene calls are TRBV7-9 and TRBJ1-5; the D gene is possibly TRBD1 (5 bases). Per the germline V gene, CDR1 is SEHNR and CDR2 is FQNEAQ (reference sequence). Trimming left V 5 bases short and J 6 bases short, with 14 bases between. The CDR3 has 14 amino acids. The CDR3 sequence: CASSPSGVGQPQHF. The CDR3 nucleotides are TGTGCCAGCAGCCCCTCGGGGGTCGGTCAGCCCCAGCATTTT.

This chain links TRBV2 with TRBJ2-7; D is ambiguous. CDR1 is SNHLY and CDR2 is FYNNEI in the germline V gene. V dropped 5 bases and J dropped 3 bases, with 11 bases sitting between them. The CDR3 length is 13 residues. In nucleotides, the CDR3 is TGTGCCAGCAGTTTTGACACTCTCTACGAGCAGTACTTC. Protein product: CASSFDTLYEQYF.

The rearrangement uses TRBV15 and TRBJ2-3; 8 bases fit TRBD2. The CDR3 has 18 amino acids. Germline-derived CDR1 and CDR2 are LNHNV and YYDKDF (reference sequence). V dropped 0 bases and J dropped 4; count of bases not matched to a gene: 12. This CDR3 reads CATSRDQRLNGRADTQYF. As DNA, the CDR3 is TGTGCCACCAGCAGAGATCAGCGTCTCAACGGGAGGGCAGATACGCAGTATTTT.

This clone was observed a few times. J is TRBJ1-4 and V is TRBV4-2; D is uncertain. Deletions cut 7 bases from V and 4 bases from J, with 13 bases between. Germline V lookup: CDR1 LGHNA, CDR2 YNFKEQ. The CDR3 extends over 14 amino acids. Here the CDR3 DNA reads TGTGCCAGCAACGTAGAGGCTGATAATGAAAAACTGTTTTTT. Protein product: CASNVEADNEKLFF.

This chain uses TRBV6-5 with TRBJ1-6; TRBD1 might be the D (5 bases). There are 13 residues in the CDR3. Germline-derived CDR1 and CDR2 are MNHEY and SVGAGI. With 7 bases removed from V and 9 bases from J, the gap between germline ends came to 13 bases. CDR3 loop: CASTGDWGSPLHF. In DNA, the CDR3 is TGTGCCAGCACGGGGGATTGGGGTTCACCCCTCCACTTT.

The V gene is TRBV3-1 (or the pseudogene TRBV3-2), the J gene TRBJ2-1; D perhaps matches TRBD2 (6 bases). Germline assignment: CDR1 LGHDT and CDR2 YNNKEL (reference sequence). V lost 0 bases, J lost 4 bases, and 13 bases lay in between. The CDR3 consists of 16 residues. DNA for the CDR3: TGTGCCAGCAGCCAAGATCGACTAGTGGGTTACAATGAGCAGTTCTTC. This sequence encodes CASSQDRLVGYNEQFF.

V usage is TRBV9 and J usage is TRBJ1-4; D is possibly TRBD1 (5 bases). The CDR3 loop spans 14 amino acids. Trimming cost V 4 bases and J 7 bases, with 14 bases left between them. The germline V gene encodes CDR1 SGDLS and CDR2 YYNGEE. CDR3 region: CASSPGRAGEKLFF. The CDR3 region has the DNA TGTGCCAGCAGCCCAGGCAGGGCTGGTGAAAAACTGTTTTTT. Filled out from reference TRBV9 and TRBJ1-4, the complete variable domain reads DSGVTQTPKHLITATGQRVTLRCSPRSGDLSVYWYQQSLDQGLQFLIQYYNGEERAKGNILERFSAQQFPDLHSELNLSSLELGDSALYFCASSPGRAGEKLFFGSGTQLSVL.

There are a few counts of this clone. V usage is TRBV3-1 (or the pseudogene TRBV3-2) and J usage is TRBJ1-1; D is undetermined. CDR3 length equals 15 residues. The germline V gene encodes CDR1 LGHDT and CDR2 YNNKEL (reference sequence). V lost 4 bases to trimming and J lost 2 bases, with 14 bases between them. CDR3 DNA: TGTGCCAGCAGCCGCCGGGTTCTGCTAAACACTGAAGCTTTCTTT. It specifies CASSRRVLLNTEAFF.

This chain connects TRBV2 to TRBJ2-3; 14 bases line up with TRBD2. CDR3 length equals 15 residues. From germline, CDR1 is SNHLY and CDR2 FYNNEI. V was clipped by 5 bases and J by 8 bases; unmatched bases: 6. CDR3 sequence reads: CASSPRGLAGGTQYF. The CDR3 bases are TGTGCCAGCAGTCCCAGAGGACTAGCGGGGGGTACGCAGTATTTT.

The gene calls are TRBV7-9 and TRBJ1-2; D is ambiguous. Germline V gene data show CDR1 as SEHNR and CDR2 as FQNEAQ (reference sequence). This CDR3 comprises 13 residues. The V end lost 1 base, the J end lost 2 bases, and 5 bases lay between the germline ends. This chain's CDR3 is CASSLDGNYGYTF. The CDR3 DNA follows: TGTGCCAGCAGCTTAGACGGGAACTATGGCTACACCTTC.